Presented here are 14 T cell receptor beta chains from one specimen sequenced in a study of blood T cell repertoires in COVID-19. The table came from immunoSEQ multiplex PCR; TCRdb's copy has only in-frame clones and leaves some out. The sample yields 120,000 to 150,000 clones, over 75% seen once. The sample comprised peripheral blood. The source of these receptors is a man aged 60-69 years with active or convalescent COVID-19.

This chain connects TRBV24-1 to TRBJ1-1, with D hard to call. The CDR3 runs 11 residues. CDR1 and CDR2 (germline): KGHDR, SFDVKD. The ends were cut back, 9 bases at V and 3 bases at J, with 7 bases in the middle. CDR3 DNA sequence: TGTGCCACCGGGAGTGACACTGAAGCTTTCTTT. Translating it yields CATGSDTEAFF.

The chain uses TRBV6-6 and TRBJ1-4; D gene ambiguous. CDR1 MNHNY and CDR2 SVGAGI come from the germline V gene (reference sequence). This CDR3 is 15 amino acids long. Deletions cut 8 bases from V and 2 bases from J, with 15 bases between. The DNA of the CDR3 is TGTGCCAGCCGGAGGCAGGCCGATACTAATGAAAAACTGTTTTTT. The encoded protein is CASRRQADTNEKLFF.

The count of this clone is one. The chain has TRBV6-5 and TRBJ2-1, with 7 bases identical to TRBD2. V shed 7 bases, J shed 9 bases, and the junction held 6 bases outside the gene matches. Germline values: CDR1 MNHEY, CDR2 SVGAGI. The CDR3 length is 12 residues. This CDR3 reads CASTPGGVEQFF. The CDR3, as DNA: TGTGCCAGCACCCCGGGGGGAGTTGAGCAGTTCTTC.

For the CDR3, the DNA is TGTGCCAGTAGTATAGATTGGACAGGGATCCCTGAAGCTTTCTTT. Translating gives CASSIDWTGIPEAFF. The V call is TRBV19, the J call TRBJ1-1; TRBD1 agrees at 8 bases. The V and J ends lost 0 bases and 6 bases, in that order; junction bases with no gene match: 6. The CDR3 sequence is 15 residues long. Germline assignment: CDR1 LNHDA and CDR2 SQIVND (reference sequence).

There are a few counts of this clone. This sequence joins TRBV10-3 and TRBJ1-1; 9 positions agree with TRBD1. The V segment lost 10 bases and the J segment 2 bases; nucleotides outside the gene matches: 5. The CDR3 totals 13 residues. Germline CDR1 reads ENHRY; CDR2 reads SYGVKD. The CDR3 DNA follows: TGTGCCACCGCGGACAGGGGAAACACTGAAGCTTTCTTT. Translated, it gives CATADRGNTEAFF.

V usage is TRBV3-1 (or the pseudogene TRBV3-2) and J usage is TRBJ2-7; the match to TRBD2 covers 7 bases. The CDR3 has 18 amino acids. The germline V gene encodes CDR1 LGHDT and CDR2 YNNKEL (reference sequence). V shed 1 base and J 3 bases; nucleotides not matched to a gene: 15. CDR3 loop: CASSQVGGVVERDYEQYF. The CDR3 DNA sequence: TGTGCCAGCAGCCAAGTGGGGGGGGTGGTTGAGCGGGACTACGAGCAGTACTTC.

The rearrangement links TRBV19 to TRBJ1-5; no reliable D call. Trimming took off 2 bases at V and 3 bases at J, with 8 bases between the two ends. The CDR3 has 14 amino acids. Germline assignment: CDR1 LNHDA and CDR2 SQIVND (reference sequence). CDR3 sequence reads: CASSISRVNQPQHF. The CDR3 region has the DNA TGTGCCAGTAGTATATCGAGGGTCAATCAGCCCCAGCATTTT.

The chain recombines TRBV28 with TRBJ2-5; tentative D call: TRBD2 (7 bases). The CDR3 has 16 residues. V was clipped by 1 base and J by 2 bases, with 14 bases between them. The germline gives CDR1 MDHEN, CDR2 SYDVKM. The CDR3: CASSLYRGAPQETQYF. CDR3 coding DNA: TGTGCCAGCAGTTTATATCGGGGGGCCCCTCAAGAGACCCAGTACTTC.

The CDR3 coding sequence is TGTGCCTGGGGGACTTCACTATCGCAGTACTTC. It yields the protein CAWGTSLSQYF. The J gene is TRBJ2-7, the V gene TRBV30; TRBD2 might be the D (6 bases). The germline V gene has CDR1 GTSNPN and CDR2 SVGIG (reference sequence). The V and J ends lost 5 bases and 9 bases respectively, with 14 bases between them. The CDR3 runs to 11 residues. Filled out from reference TRBV30 and TRBJ2-7, the complete variable domain reads SQTIHQWPATLVQPVGSPLSLECTVEGTSNPNLYWYRQAAGRGLQLLFYSVGIGQISSEVPQNLSASRPQDRQFILSSKKLLLSDSGFYLCAWGTSLSQYFGPGTRLTVT.

This chain joins TRBV25-1 and TRBJ1-1, with 8 bases identical to TRBD1. This CDR3 contains 13 residues. The junction had 12 bases not matched to a gene; V was cut back by 6 bases and J by 12 bases. Per the germline V gene, CDR1 is MGHDK and CDR2 is SYGVNS. The CDR3 region is CASSPQGALRTFF. The CDR3 nucleotides are TGTGCCAGCAGCCCTCAGGGGGCGCTCCGCACTTTCTTT.

The V gene is TRBV19, the J gene TRBJ2-5; the match to TRBD1 covers 10 bases. The germline CDR1 and CDR2 sequences are LNHDA and SQIVND (reference sequence). V lost 3 bases and J lost 3; bases outside the gene matches: 1. CDR3 size: 14 residues. The CDR3 coding sequence is TGTGCCAGTAGTATCGGGACAGGGGAAGAGACCCAGTACTTC. Its protein product is CASSIGTGEETQYF.

CDR3 DNA sequence: TGTGCCAGCAGCTCCACCCCTGGACTAGCGGGAAACTACAATGAGCAGTTCTTC. This translates into CASSSTPGLAGNYNEQFF. The V call is TRBV7-6, the J call TRBJ2-1, with TRBD2 identical over 12 bases. V lost 4 bases and J lost 3; bases outside the gene matches: 10. CDR1 is SGHVS, CDR2 FNYEAQ, per germline. The CDR3 contains 18 residues.

The chain is built from TRBV7-9 and TRBJ2-7; D unclear. This CDR3 spans 14 amino acids. The V and J ends lost 3 bases and 3 bases respectively, with 12 bases between them. Germline V lookup: CDR1 SEHNR, CDR2 FQNEAQ (reference sequence). The CDR3: CASSLESNNYEQYF. In nucleotides, the CDR3 is TGTGCCAGCAGCTTGGAGAGTAACAACTACGAGCAGTACTTC.

V and J are TRBV5-4 and TRBJ2-3; D is possibly TRBD2 (6 bases). CDR3 length: 15 residues. V lost 4 bases, J lost 0 bases, and 12 bases lay in between. CDR1 and CDR2 (germline): SGHNT, YYREEE (reference sequence). Here the CDR3 DNA reads TGTGCCAGCAGCCAGGGAGGCACTAGCACAGATACGCAGTATTTT. This codes for CASSQGGTSTDTQYF.